The 19 T cell receptor beta chains reported below all come from one sample, sequenced in a study of cytomegalovirus exposure and HLA in healthy donors. PCR used 60 Vbeta primers and 13 Jbeta primers. The protocol was immunoSEQ multiplex PCR, while the TCRdb copy is restricted to in-frame clones and leaves out a portion. The sample includes some 160,000 clones, 79% seen only once; the top ten take around 0.69%. Input material: PBMCs. These receptors all stem from a woman between 40 and 50 years old in good health and CMV-seronegative.

The chain carries TRBV5-1 and TRBJ2-6, with D possibly being TRBD1 (5 bases). Between the trimmed V and J ends, which lost 3 bases and 0 bases, there was a span of 13 bases. Germline V lookup: CDR1 SGHRS, CDR2 YFSETQ. CDR3 length: 17 residues. CDR3 residues: CASSYQGDSSGANVLTF. CDR3 DNA sequence: TGCGCCAGCAGCTACCAAGGGGATAGCTCTGGGGCCAACGTCCTGACTTTC. Complete variable domain (other parts from reference TRBV5-1 and TRBJ2-6): KAGVTQTPRYLIKTRGQQVTLSCSPISGHRSVSWYQQTPGQGLQFLFEYFSETQRNKGNFPGRFSGRQFSNSRSEMNVSTLELGDSALYLCASSYQGDSSGANVLTFGAGSRLTVL.

The chain links TRBV7-8 to TRBJ2-3, with 7 bases lining up with TRBD2. V lost 3 bases to trimming and J lost 2 bases; unmatched junction nucleotides: 5. This CDR3 is built from 15 residues. The germline CDR1 and CDR2 sequences are SGHVS and FQNEAQ. The CDR3 region is CASSFPSGNTDTQYF. The CDR3 DNA is TGTGCCAGCAGCTTCCCAAGCGGGAACACAGATACGCAGTATTTT.

V gene TRBV27 combines with J gene TRBJ1-1; a weak D match, TRBD1 (6 bases). The CDR3 is made up of 15 amino acids. V dropped 5 bases and J dropped 0 bases, with 13 bases sitting between them. Germline assignment: CDR1 MNHEY and CDR2 SMNVEV (reference sequence). CDR3 sequence (DNA): TGTGCCAGCAGTGCTACGAGGGGGATGAACACTGAAGCTTTCTTT. This sequence encodes CASSATRGMNTEAFF.

The chain links TRBV6-6 to TRBJ2-1, with 7 positions matching TRBD2. V lost 11 bases, J lost 4 bases, and 11 bases stayed unmatched. The CDR3 has 14 residues. CDR1 and CDR2 (germline): MNHNY, SVGAGI (reference sequence). Here the CDR3 reads CAAQGASGYNEQFF. DNA for the CDR3: TGTGCCGCCCAAGGGGCTAGCGGATACAATGAGCAGTTCTTC.

This clone was detected only a few times. The V call is TRBV6-5, the J call TRBJ1-4, with unresolved D. With 6 bases removed from V and 7 bases from J, the gap between germline ends came to 9 bases. The CDR3 runs to 12 residues. Germline V gives CDR1 MNHEY, CDR2 SVGAGI. This CDR3 reads CASRQFGEKLFF. The DNA of the CDR3 is TGTGCCAGCAGACAGTTCGGTGAAAAACTGTTTTTT.

The chain employs TRBV19 and TRBJ1-4; D gene ambiguous. The CDR3 runs to 13 residues. The germline V gene has CDR1 LNHDA and CDR2 SQIVND (reference sequence). The germline V and J ends were trimmed by 7 bases and 6 bases, with 12 bases remaining between them. CDR3 loop: CASMRYSDEKLFF. In nucleotides, the CDR3 is TGTGCCAGTATGCGATATTCCGATGAAAAACTGTTTTTT. Full variable domain (remainder filled in from reference TRBV19 and TRBJ1-4): DGGITQSPKYLFRKEGQNVTLSCEQNLNHDAMYWYRQDPGQGLRLIYYSQIVNDFQKGDIAEGYSVSREKKESFPLTVTSAQKNPTAFYLCASMRYSDEKLFFGSGTQLSVL.

The chain carries TRBV4-1 and TRBJ1-4; the D is unclear. Germline CDR1 and CDR2: MGHRA and YSYEKL. V was cut by 1 base and J by 4 bases, with 16 bases left in between. CDR3 size: 17 residues. CDR3 DNA sequence: TGCGCCAGCAGCCAAGCGGCCCAAAGAGGGCGTAATGAAAAACTGTTTTTT. It specifies CASSQAAQRGRNEKLFF.

A single count supports this clone. The J gene is TRBJ2-7, the V gene TRBV15; 9 bases agree with TRBD1. V was pared by 1 base and J by 3 bases, with 4 bases of the junction left unmatched. This CDR3 has 15 residues. Per germline, CDR1 LNHNV and CDR2 YYDKDF (reference sequence). CDR3 region: CATSRGDRDGYEQYF. CDR3 in DNA: TGTGCCACCAGCAGAGGGGACAGGGATGGCTACGAGCAGTACTTC. The whole variable domain, remainder taken from reference TRBV15 and TRBJ2-7, is DAMVIQNPRYQVTQFGKPVTLSCSQTLNHNVMYWYQQKSSQAPKLLFHYYDKDFNNEADTPDNFQSRRPNTSFCFLDIRSPGLGDTAMYLCATSRGDRDGYEQYFGPGTRLTVT.

The chain has TRBV5-4 and TRBJ2-1; the match to TRBD2 covers 12 bases. This CDR3 spans 16 amino acids. J was trimmed by 2 bases and V by 4 bases; bases with no gene match: 4. Germline CDR1 reads SGHNT; CDR2 reads YYREEE (reference sequence). In DNA, the CDR3 is TGTGCCAGCAGCCAACTAGCGGGGGGAACCTACAATGAGCAGTTCTTC. As protein: CASSQLAGGTYNEQFF.

The chain recombines TRBV4-2 with TRBJ2-7, with TRBD1 matching 7 bases. The V and J ends lost 4 bases and 3 bases, in that order; junction bases with no gene match: 6. The CDR3 runs 14 residues. Germline V CDR1 and CDR2: LGHNA, YNFKEQ. This CDR3 reads CASSRNDRDYEQYF. The CDR3 coding sequence is TGTGCCAGCAGCCGTAACGACAGGGACTACGAGCAGTACTTC.

The chain links TRBV14 to TRBJ1-1; D call uncertain. Per germline, CDR1 SGHDN and CDR2 FVKESK. The CDR3 is made up of 15 amino acids. V lost 0 bases and J lost 1, with 9 bases in between. CDR3 nucleotides: TGTGCCAGCAGCCAAGACCGCGTCCCGAACACTGAAGCTTTCTTT. Translation: CASSQDRVPNTEAFF.

The chain recombines TRBV11-2 with TRBJ2-3; D is perhaps TRBD2 (6 bases). Trimming left V 4 bases short and J 2 bases short, with 13 bases between. Looked up from germline, CDR1 is SGHAT and CDR2 is FQNNGV. The CDR3 is made up of 15 amino acids. CDR3 bases: TGTGCCAGCAGCTCCGGGGACTTCGCCACAGATACGCAGTATTTT. Protein sequence: CASSSGDFATDTQYF.

The CDR3 DNA reads as TGTGCCAGCAGTTTAGGCCAGGTGGCTGAGACCCAGTACTTC. Translating it yields CASSLGQVAETQYF. This chain connects TRBV28 to TRBJ2-5; D remains ambiguous. V gave up 2 bases and J gave up 5 bases, with 12 bases separating them. In germline, CDR1 is MDHEN, CDR2 SYDVKM. The CDR3 runs 14 residues.

V and J are TRBV9 and TRBJ1-3; a weak D match, TRBD1 (6 bases). V lost 4 bases to trimming and J lost 1 base, with 12 bases between them. The CDR3 sequence is 15 residues long. Germline assignment: CDR1 SGDLS and CDR2 YYNGEE. The CDR3 region is CASSPSGTSGNTIYF. The CDR3 bases are TGTGCCAGCAGCCCCTCCGGGACATCTGGAAACACCATATATTTT.

The V gene is TRBV9, the J gene TRBJ2-3; TRBD1 matches at 11 bases. This CDR3 comprises 20 residues. Germline V gene sequence: CDR1 SGDLS, CDR2 YYNGEE. The V gene end was trimmed by 4 bases and the J gene end by 2 bases; junction bases not matched to a gene: 18. CDR3 sequence: CASSTGTGGGLAALTDTQYF. The CDR3 DNA reads as TGTGCCAGCAGCACGGGGACAGGGGGGGGATTAGCGGCGCTCACAGATACGCAGTATTTT.

This chain links TRBV5-6 with TRBJ2-4, with D unclear. Germline V CDR1 and CDR2: SGHDT, YYEEEE. The CDR3 is made up of 15 amino acids. V dropped 2 bases and J dropped 0 bases, with 9 bases sitting between them. The CDR3 loop reads CASSFTAQAKNIQYF. The CDR3 coding sequence is TGTGCCAGCAGCTTTACAGCTCAAGCCAAAAACATTCAGTACTTC.

The chain joins TRBV5-1 to TRBJ2-1, with 8 bases matching TRBD2. This CDR3 region has 15 residues. CDR1 and CDR2 (germline): SGHRS, YFSETQ. Germline trimming cut 2 bases from V and 5 bases from J; bases unmatched to any gene: 6. The CDR3 spells CASSFYSGANNEQFF. The CDR3 DNA sequence: TGCGCCAGCAGCTTTTATAGCGGGGCCAACAATGAGCAGTTCTTC.

This chain uses TRBV5-1 with TRBJ1-2; tentatively, D is TRBD1 (5 bases). This CDR3 region has 12 residues. The germline V gene has CDR1 SGHRS and CDR2 YFSETQ. V was clipped by 4 bases and J by 7 bases, with 11 bases between them. The CDR3 sequence: CASSPDKLGYTF. The DNA of the CDR3 is TGCGCCAGCAGCCCGGACAAGCTTGGCTACACCTTC.

The V gene is TRBV4-1, the J gene TRBJ2-1; weak D call: TRBD1 (6 bases). Germline CDR1 MGHRA, CDR2 YSYEKL. The germline V and J ends were trimmed by 0 bases and 4 bases, with 10 bases remaining between them. The CDR3 covers 15 residues. CDR3 amino acids: CASSQEGQSYNEQFF. In DNA, the CDR3 is TGCGCCAGCAGCCAAGAAGGACAGAGTTACAATGAGCAGTTCTTC.